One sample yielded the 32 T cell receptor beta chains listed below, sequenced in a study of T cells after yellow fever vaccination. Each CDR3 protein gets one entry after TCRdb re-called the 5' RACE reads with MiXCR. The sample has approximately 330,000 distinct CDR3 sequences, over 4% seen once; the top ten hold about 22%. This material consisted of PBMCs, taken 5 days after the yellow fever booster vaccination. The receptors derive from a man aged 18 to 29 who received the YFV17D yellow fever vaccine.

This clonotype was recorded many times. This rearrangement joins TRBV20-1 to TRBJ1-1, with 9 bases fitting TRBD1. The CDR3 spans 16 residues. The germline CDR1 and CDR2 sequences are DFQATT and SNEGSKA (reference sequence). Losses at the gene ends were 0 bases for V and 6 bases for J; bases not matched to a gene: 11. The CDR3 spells CSARDAGQGHYAEAFF. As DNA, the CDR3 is TGCAGTGCTAGAGATGCAGGACAGGGGCACTATGCTGAAGCTTTCTTT.

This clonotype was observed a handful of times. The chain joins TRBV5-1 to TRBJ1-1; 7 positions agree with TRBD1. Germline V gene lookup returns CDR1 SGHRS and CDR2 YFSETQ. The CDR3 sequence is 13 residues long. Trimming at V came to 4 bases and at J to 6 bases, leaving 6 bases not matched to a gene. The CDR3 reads CASSIGTAPEAFF. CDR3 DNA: TGCGCCAGCAGCATTGGGACAGCTCCTGAAGCTTTCTTT.

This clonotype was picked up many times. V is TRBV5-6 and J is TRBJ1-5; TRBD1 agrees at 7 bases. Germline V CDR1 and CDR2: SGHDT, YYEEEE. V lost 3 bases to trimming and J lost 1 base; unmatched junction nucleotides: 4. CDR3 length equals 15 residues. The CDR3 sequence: CASSSGGTSNQPQHF. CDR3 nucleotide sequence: TGTGCCAGCAGCTCAGGGGGGACCAGCAATCAGCCCCAGCATTTT.

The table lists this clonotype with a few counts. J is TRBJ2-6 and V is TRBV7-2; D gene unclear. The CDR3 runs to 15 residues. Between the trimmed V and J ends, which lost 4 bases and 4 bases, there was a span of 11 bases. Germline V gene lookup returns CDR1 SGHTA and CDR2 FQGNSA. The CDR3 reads CASSSYSLGANVLTF. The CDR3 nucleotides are TGTGCCAGCAGCTCCTATAGCCTCGGGGCCAACGTCCTGACTTTC.

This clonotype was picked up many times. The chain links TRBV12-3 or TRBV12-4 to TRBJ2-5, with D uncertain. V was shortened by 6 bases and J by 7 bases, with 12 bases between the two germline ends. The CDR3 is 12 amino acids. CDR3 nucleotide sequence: TGTGCCAGCAGCCTGACAACGCGGACCCAGTACTTC. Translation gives CASSLTTRTQYF.

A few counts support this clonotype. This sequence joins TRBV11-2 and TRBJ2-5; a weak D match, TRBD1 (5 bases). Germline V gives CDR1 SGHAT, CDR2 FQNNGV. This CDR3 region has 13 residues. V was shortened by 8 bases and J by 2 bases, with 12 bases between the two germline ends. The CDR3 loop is CASATQGQETQYF. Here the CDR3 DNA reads TGTGCCAGCGCCACGCAGGGACAAGAGACCCAGTACTTC.

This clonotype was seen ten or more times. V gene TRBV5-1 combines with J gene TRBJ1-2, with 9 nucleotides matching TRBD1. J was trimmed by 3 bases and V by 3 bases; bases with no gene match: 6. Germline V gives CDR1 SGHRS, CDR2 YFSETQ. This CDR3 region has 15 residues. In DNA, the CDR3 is TGCGCCAGCAGCTATCAACAGGGGGCGGACTATGGCTACACCTTC. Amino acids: CASSYQQGADYGYTF.

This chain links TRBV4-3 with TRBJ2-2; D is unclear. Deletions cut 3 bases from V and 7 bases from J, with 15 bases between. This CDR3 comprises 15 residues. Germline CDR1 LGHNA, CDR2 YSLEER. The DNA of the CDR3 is TGCGCCAGCAGCCATCCGGTAGGGCGTTTCGGGGAGCTGTTTTTT. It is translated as CASSHPVGRFGELFF.

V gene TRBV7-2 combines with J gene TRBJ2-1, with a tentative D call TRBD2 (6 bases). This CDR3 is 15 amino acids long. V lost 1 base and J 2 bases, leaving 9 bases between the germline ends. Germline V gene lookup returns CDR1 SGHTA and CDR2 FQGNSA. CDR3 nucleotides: TGTGCCAGCAGCTTAGTTGCGGGGACCTACAATGAGCAGTTCTTC. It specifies CASSLVAGTYNEQFF.

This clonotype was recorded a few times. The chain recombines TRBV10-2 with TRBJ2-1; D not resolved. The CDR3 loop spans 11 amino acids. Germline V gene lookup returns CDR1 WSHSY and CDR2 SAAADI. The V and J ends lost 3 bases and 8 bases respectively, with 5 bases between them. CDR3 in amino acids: CASSEPYEQFF. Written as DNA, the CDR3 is TGCGCCAGCAGTGAACCCTATGAGCAGTTCTTC.

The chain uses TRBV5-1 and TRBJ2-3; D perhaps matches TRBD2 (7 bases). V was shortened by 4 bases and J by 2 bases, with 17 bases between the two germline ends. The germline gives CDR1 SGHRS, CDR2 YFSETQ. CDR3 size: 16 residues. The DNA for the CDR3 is TGCGCCAGCAGCCTTGTGGCGGGGGCAACCACAGATACGCAGTATTTT. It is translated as CASSLVAGATTDTQYF. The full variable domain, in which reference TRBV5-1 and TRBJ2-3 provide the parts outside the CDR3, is KAGVTQTPRYLIKTRGQQVTLSCSPISGHRSVSWYQQTPGQGLQFLFEYFSETQRNKGNFPGRFSGRQFSNSRSEMNVSTLELGDSALYLCASSLVAGATTDTQYFGPGTRLTVL.

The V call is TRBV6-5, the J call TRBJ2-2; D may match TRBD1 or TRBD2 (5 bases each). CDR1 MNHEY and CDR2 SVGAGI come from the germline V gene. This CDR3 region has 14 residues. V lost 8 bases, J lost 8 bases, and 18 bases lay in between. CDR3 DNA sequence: TGTGCCAGCCGAAGGGACCCGGCCCCGGGGGAGCTGTTTTTT. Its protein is CASRRDPAPGELFF.

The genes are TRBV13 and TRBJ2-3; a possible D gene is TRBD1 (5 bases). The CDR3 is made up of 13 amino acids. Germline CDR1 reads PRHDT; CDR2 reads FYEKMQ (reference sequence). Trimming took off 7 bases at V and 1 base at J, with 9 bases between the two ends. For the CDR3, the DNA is TGTGCCAGCACTATAGGGGGCACAGATACGCAGTATTTT. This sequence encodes CASTIGGTDTQYF.

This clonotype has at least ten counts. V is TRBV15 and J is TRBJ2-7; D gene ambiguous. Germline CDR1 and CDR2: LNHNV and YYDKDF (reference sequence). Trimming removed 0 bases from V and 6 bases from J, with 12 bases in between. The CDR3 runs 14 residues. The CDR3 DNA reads TGTGCCACCAGCAGAGATTTTGATGGTTCCGAGCAGTACGTC. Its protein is CATSRDFDGSEQYV.

In nucleotides, the CDR3 is TGTGCCAGCAGTGAACCCGTGCAGGGTCGTCGTTTATCTGACTATGGCTACACCTTC. It is translated as CASSEPVQGRRLSDYGYTF. J is TRBJ1-2 and V is TRBV2; D perhaps matches TRBD1 (5 bases). With 2 bases removed from V and 3 bases from J, the gap between germline ends came to 25 bases. Looked up from germline, CDR1 is SNHLY and CDR2 is FYNNEI. The CDR3 is made up of 19 amino acids.

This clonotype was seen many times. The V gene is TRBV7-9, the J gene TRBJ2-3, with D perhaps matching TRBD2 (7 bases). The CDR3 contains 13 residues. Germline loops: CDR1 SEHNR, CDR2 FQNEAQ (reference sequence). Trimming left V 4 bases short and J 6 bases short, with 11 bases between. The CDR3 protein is CASSSSGGDTQYF. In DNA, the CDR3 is TGTGCCAGCAGCTCCTCGGGGGGCGATACGCAGTATTTT.

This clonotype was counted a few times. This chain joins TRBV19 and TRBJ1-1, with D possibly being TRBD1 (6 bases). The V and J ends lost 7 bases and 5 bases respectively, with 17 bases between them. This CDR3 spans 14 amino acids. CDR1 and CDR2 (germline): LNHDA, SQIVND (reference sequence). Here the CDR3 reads CASTLGRGLTEAFF. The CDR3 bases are TGTGCCAGTACCCTTGGTCGGGGGCTGACTGAAGCTTTCTTT.

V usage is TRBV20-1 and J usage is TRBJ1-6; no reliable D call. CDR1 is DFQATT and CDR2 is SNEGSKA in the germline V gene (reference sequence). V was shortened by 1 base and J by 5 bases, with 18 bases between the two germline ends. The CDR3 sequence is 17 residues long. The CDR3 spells CSARGFSERTNNSPLHF. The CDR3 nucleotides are TGCAGTGCTAGAGGGTTTTCGGAGAGGACCAATAATTCACCCCTCCACTTT.

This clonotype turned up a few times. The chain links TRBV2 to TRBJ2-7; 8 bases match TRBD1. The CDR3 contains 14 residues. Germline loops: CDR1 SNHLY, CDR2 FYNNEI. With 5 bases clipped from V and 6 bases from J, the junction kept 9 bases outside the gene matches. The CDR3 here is CASSRTGYQSEQYF. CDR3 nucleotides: TGTGCCAGCAGTCGGACAGGGTACCAATCCGAGCAGTACTTC.

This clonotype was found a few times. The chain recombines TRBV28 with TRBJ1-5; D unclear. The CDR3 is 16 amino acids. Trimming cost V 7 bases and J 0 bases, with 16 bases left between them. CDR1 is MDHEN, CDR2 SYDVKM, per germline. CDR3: CASTQRWGVSNQPQHF. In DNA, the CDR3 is TGTGCCAGCACTCAAAGGTGGGGTGTTAGCAATCAGCCCCAGCATTTT.

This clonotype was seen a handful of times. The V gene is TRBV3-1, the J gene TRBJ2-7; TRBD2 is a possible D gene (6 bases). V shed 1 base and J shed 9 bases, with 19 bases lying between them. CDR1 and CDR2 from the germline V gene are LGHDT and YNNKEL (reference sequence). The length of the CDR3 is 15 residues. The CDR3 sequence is CASSQGEIWEAAQYF. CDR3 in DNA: TGTGCCAGCAGCCAAGGGGAAATATGGGAGGCAGCGCAGTACTTC.

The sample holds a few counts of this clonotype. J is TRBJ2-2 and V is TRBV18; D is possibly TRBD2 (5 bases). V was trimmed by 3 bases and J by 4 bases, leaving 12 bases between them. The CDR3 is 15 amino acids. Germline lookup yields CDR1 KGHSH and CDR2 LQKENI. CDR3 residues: CASSPPPGSTGELFF. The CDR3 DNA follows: TGTGCCAGCTCACCGCCCCCGGGGAGCACCGGGGAGCTGTTTTTT.

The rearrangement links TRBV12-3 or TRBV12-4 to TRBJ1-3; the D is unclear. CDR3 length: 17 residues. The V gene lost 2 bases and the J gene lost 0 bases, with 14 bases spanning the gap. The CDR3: CASSLKVLGISGNTIYF. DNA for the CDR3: TGTGCCAGCAGTTTAAAGGTCCTCGGGATCTCTGGAAACACCATATATTTT.

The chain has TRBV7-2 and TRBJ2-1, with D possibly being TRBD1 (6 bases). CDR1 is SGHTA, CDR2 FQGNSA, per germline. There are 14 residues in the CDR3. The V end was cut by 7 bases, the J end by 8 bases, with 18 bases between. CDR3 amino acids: CASTQNREFDEQFF. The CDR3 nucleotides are TGTGCCAGCACCCAGAACAGGGAATTCGATGAGCAGTTCTTC.

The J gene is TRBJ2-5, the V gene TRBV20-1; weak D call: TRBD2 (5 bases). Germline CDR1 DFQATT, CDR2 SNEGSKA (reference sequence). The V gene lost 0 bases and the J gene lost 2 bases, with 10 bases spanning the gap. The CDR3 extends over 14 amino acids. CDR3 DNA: TGCAGTGCTAGAGATGAGCGACTACAAGAGACCCAGTACTTC. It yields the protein CSARDERLQETQYF.

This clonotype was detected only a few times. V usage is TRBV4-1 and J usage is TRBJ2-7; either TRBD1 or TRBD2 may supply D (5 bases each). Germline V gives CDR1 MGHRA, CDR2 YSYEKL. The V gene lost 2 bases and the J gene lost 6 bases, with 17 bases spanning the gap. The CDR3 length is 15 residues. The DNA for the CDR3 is TGCGCCAGCAGCCAAACCGGGACGGCCCTGCTCGAGCAGTACTTC. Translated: CASSQTGTALLEQYF.

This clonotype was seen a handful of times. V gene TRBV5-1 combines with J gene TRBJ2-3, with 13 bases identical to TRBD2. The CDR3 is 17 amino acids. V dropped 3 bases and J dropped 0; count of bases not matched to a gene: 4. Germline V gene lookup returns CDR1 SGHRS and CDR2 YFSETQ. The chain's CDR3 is CASSSGTSGASTDTQYF. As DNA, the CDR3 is TGCGCCAGCAGCTCTGGGACTAGCGGGGCCAGCACAGATACGCAGTATTTT.

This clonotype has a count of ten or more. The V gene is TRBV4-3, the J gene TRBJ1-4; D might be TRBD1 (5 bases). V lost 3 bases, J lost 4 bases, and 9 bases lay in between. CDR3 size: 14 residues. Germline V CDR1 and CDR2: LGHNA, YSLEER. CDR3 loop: CASSQGLSNEKLFF. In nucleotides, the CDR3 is TGCGCCAGCAGCCAGGGACTGAGTAATGAAAAACTGTTTTTT.

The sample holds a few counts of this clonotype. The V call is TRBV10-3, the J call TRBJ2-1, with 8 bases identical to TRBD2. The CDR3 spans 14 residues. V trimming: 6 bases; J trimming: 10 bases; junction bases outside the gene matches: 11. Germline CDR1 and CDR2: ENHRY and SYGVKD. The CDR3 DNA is TGTGCCATCAGCCAACATAGCGGGGAGTGGGAGCAGTTCTTC. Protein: CAISQHSGEWEQFF.

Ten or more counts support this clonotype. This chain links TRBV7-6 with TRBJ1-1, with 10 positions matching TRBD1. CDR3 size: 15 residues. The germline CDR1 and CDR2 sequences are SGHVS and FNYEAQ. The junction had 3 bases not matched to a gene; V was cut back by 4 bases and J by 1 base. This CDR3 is CASSSRQGANTEAFF. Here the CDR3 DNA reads TGTGCCAGCAGCTCAAGACAGGGGGCGAACACTGAAGCTTTCTTT.

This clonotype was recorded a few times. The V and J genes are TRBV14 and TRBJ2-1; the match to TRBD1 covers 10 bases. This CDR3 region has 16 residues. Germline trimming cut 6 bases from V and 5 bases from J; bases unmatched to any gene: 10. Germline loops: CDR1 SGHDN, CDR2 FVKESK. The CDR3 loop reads CASSRISGTGDNEQFF. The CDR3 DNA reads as TGTGCCAGCAGTCGCATATCCGGGACAGGGGACAATGAGCAGTTCTTC. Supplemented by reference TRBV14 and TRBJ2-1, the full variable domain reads EAGVTQFPSHSVIEKGQTVTLRCDPISGHDNLYWYRRVMGKEIKFLLHFVKESKQDESGMPNNRFLAERTGGTYSTLKVQPAELEDSGVYFCASSRISGTGDNEQFFGPGTRLTVL.

This CDR3 reads CASSSVLLENTGELFF. The CDR3 coding sequence is TGTGCCAGCAGCTCAGTTCTATTAGAGAACACCGGGGAGCTGTTTTTT. This chain joins TRBV7-2 and TRBJ2-2; D gene ambiguous. From germline, CDR1 is SGHTA and CDR2 FQGNSA. Between the trimmed V and J ends, which lost 4 bases and 1 base, there was a span of 13 bases. The CDR3 covers 16 residues.